These 11 T cell receptor beta chains were sequenced from one sample in a study of Ad26.COV2.S vaccination and SARS-CoV-2 variants (dated by TCRdb to about 2021). To prepare the library, the immunoSEQ multiplex PCR assay was applied. Sourced from immuneACCESS, this table was stored by TCRdb with only in-frame sequences that have V and J called. A share of the clones is absent; for the studies checked, an unresolved V gene accounts for under half, and the remainder has no known explanation. The sample table holds about 320,000 clones, of which 85% to 90% were seen once. The ten largest clonotypes hold under 2% of the sample. The treatment or condition label on this specimen signifies: roughly 18 received Ad26.COV2.S at low or high dose, single or two shots; 5 received placebo; per-sample allocation not given. For vaccine and placebo recipients, repertoires were sequenced using samples collected on day 63 after the first injection.

Source: peripheral blood, taken in a trial of Ad26.COV2.S vaccine versus placebo. All receptors derive from a person between 18 and 65 years old who received the Ad26.COV2.S COVID-19 vaccine or a placebo.

The J gene is TRBJ1-2, the V gene TRBV19; 8 positions match TRBD1. V was pared by 5 bases and J by 6 bases, with 5 bases of the junction left unmatched. The CDR3 length is 13 residues. Germline CDR1 is LNHDA and CDR2 is SQIVND (reference sequence). CDR3 loop: CASSLPGGDGYTF. In nucleotides, the CDR3 is TGTGCCAGTAGTCTACCAGGGGGCGATGGCTACACCTTC.

The genes are TRBV7-9 and TRBJ2-3; the match to TRBD2 covers 8 bases. The V gene end was trimmed by 1 base and the J gene end by 10 bases; junction bases not matched to a gene: 4. This CDR3 is 13 amino acids long. Germline V gene data show CDR1 as SEHNR and CDR2 as FQNEAQ (reference sequence). CDR3 loop: CASSLELGLAQYF. CDR3 in DNA: TGTGCCAGCAGCTTAGAGTTGGGACTAGCGCAGTATTTT.

The chain carries TRBV30 and TRBJ1-5; D gene uncertain. The CDR3 length is 13 residues. Germline V gene data show CDR1 as GTSNPN and CDR2 as SVGIG (reference sequence). The V and J ends lost 4 bases and 6 bases respectively, with 13 bases between them. The CDR3 here is CAWTGKGSQPQHF. The CDR3 DNA sequence: TGTGCCTGGACTGGGAAAGGGAGTCAGCCCCAGCATTTT.

This sequence joins TRBV11-2 and TRBJ2-1; 7 bases map to TRBD1. Germline CDR1 SGHAT, CDR2 FQNNGV. The CDR3 runs 15 residues. V gave up 5 bases and J gave up 5 bases; unmatched junction bases: 9. The CDR3 DNA sequence: TGTGCCAGCAGCCAGGGGGAGTCAAGACACAATGAGCAGTTCTTC. It codes for CASSQGESRHNEQFF. The full variable domain, rest sourced from reference TRBV11-2 and TRBJ2-1, is EAGVAQSPRYKIIEKRQSVAFWCNPISGHATLYWYQQILGQGPKLLIQFQNNGVVDDSQLPKDRFSAERLKGVDSTLKIQPAKLEDSAVYLCASSQGESRHNEQFFGPGTRLTVL.

V and J are TRBV2 and TRBJ1-2; D uncertain. This CDR3 comprises 13 residues. Germline lookup yields CDR1 SNHLY and CDR2 FYNNEI. Trimming cost V 5 bases and J 2 bases, with 9 bases left between them. The CDR3 loop is CASSIPGNYGYTF. The DNA for the CDR3 is TGTGCCAGCAGTATTCCGGGGAACTATGGCTACACCTTC.

This clone showed up just a few times. The chain links TRBV6-6 to TRBJ1-3; TRBD1 aligns across 7 bases. The ends lost 5 bases at V and 0 bases at J; junction bases unmatched: 7. This CDR3 comprises 16 residues. CDR1 MNHNY and CDR2 SVGAGI come from the germline V gene (reference sequence). The CDR3 DNA is TGTGCCAGCAGTCGAAGGACAGGACGCTCTGGAAACACCATATATTTT. Its translation: CASSRRTGRSGNTIYF.

The rearrangement uses TRBV9 and TRBJ2-7; D unclear. Germline CDR1 reads SGDLS; CDR2 reads YYNGEE. With 0 bases removed from V and 3 bases from J, the gap between germline ends came to 13 bases. This CDR3 has 15 amino acids. The CDR3 region is CASSVDVGSGYEQYF. The CDR3 DNA reads as TGTGCCAGCAGCGTAGATGTCGGCAGTGGCTACGAGCAGTACTTC.

V and J are TRBV29-1 and TRBJ1-1; possible D gene TRBD1, 6 bases. The length of the CDR3 is 12 residues. Germline V lookup: CDR1 SQVTM, CDR2 ANQGSEA. V was trimmed by 3 bases and J by 4 bases, leaving 9 bases between them. CDR3 in amino acids: CSVDRGATEAFF. The CDR3 DNA is TGCAGCGTTGATAGGGGGGCCACTGAAGCTTTCTTT.

This rearrangement joins TRBV27 to TRBJ2-7; D possibly uses TRBD1 or TRBD2 (5 bases each). The CDR3 is made up of 13 amino acids. The V gene lost 3 bases and the J gene lost 9 bases, with 15 bases spanning the gap. Germline values: CDR1 MNHEY, CDR2 SMNVEV (reference sequence). The DNA for the CDR3 is TGTGCCAGCAGTTTCCTCTCCGGGACGGGGCAGTACTTC. This codes for CASSFLSGTGQYF.

V is TRBV6-1 and J is TRBJ1-1; no clear D gene. The CDR3 covers 13 residues. Deletions cut 3 bases from V and 2 bases from J, with 7 bases between. The germline V gene has CDR1 MNHNS and CDR2 SASEGT. In DNA form, the CDR3 reads TGTGCCAGCAGTGACAACGTTAACACTGAAGCTTTCTTT. This gives the protein CASSDNVNTEAFF.

This clone was picked up a small number of times. This sequence joins TRBV4-1 and TRBJ2-4; no firm D call. The CDR3 runs to 16 residues. The V and J ends lost 1 base and 5 bases respectively, with 15 bases between them. The V gene's germline CDR1 is MGHRA and CDR2 YSYEKL. CDR3 DNA sequence: TGCGCCAGCAGCCAAGTCTTCTCAAACGCTCAAAACATTCAGTACTTC. Its translation: CASSQVFSNAQNIQYF.